This record concerns one T cell receptor beta chain sequence. Antigen unknown. The iRepertoire nested amplicon-rescue multiplex PCR amplified TCR alpha and beta CDR3s from RNA. MiXCR, run by TCRdb on the multiplex PCR reads, gives a single entry per CDR3 protein. The repertoire includes about 89,000 distinct CDR3 sequences, roughly 23% of them detected once, and around 7% sits in the top ten. This sample was included in a study of glioma-infiltrating T cells. Overall study results and limits: Tissue and blood shared very few CDR3 sequences. Gliomas, especially low-grade, showed above-expected tissue-blood divergence; non-neoplastic patients showed below.

The CDR3 totals 11 residues. Trimming removed 3 bases from V and 14 bases from J; junction bases left unmatched: 4. Germline CDR1 and CDR2: LNHDA and SQIVND (reference sequence). Sequenced: glioma tissue, nonneoplastic brain tissue, or PBMCs (not recorded which). The rearrangement uses TRBV19 and TRBJ2-3; 8 bases match TRBD1. The source of this sequence is a human donor with low-grade glioma or glioblastoma, undergoing nonglioma brain surgery, or in good health (not recorded which). CDR3 nucleotide sequence: TGTGCCAGTAGTATCGGCGACAGGGGGTATTTT. Residues: CASSIGDRGYF.